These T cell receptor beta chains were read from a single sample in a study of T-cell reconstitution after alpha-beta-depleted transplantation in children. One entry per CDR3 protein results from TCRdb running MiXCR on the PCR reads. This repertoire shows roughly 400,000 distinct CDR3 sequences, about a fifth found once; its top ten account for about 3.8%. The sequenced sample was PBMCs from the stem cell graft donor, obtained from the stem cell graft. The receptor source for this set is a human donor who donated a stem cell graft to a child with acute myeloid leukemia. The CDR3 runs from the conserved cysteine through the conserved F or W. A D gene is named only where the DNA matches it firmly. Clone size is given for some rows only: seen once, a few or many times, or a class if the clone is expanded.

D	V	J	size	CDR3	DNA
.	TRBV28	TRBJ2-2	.	CASDVRNTGELFF	TGTGCCAGCGACGTGAGGAACACCGGGGAGCTGTTTTTT
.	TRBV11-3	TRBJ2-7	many	CASRGSGRGYEQYF	TGTGCCAGCCGGGGATCGGGGCGAGGCTACGAGCAGTACTTC
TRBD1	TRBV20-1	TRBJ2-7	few	CSARGGHSGQTATEQYF	TGCAGTGCTAGAGGGGGACACTCGGGACAGACAGCAACCGAGCAGTACTTC
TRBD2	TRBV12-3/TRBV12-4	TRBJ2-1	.	CASTTSGRGDNEQFF	TGTGCCAGCACGACTAGCGGGAGGGGCGACAATGAGCAGTTCTTC
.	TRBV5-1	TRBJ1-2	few	CASSLSNQGRGYTF	TGCGCCAGCAGCTTGTCCAATCAGGGAAGGGGCTACACCTTC
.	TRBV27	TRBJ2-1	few	CASSLIGGNNEQFF	TGTGCCAGCAGTTTGATTGGCGGAAACAATGAGCAGTTCTTC
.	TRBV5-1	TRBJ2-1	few	CASNPDGRSYNEQFF	TGCGCCAGCAACCCGGACGGCAGATCCTACAATGAGCAGTTCTTC
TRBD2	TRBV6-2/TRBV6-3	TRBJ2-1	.	CASSNERAFGGGPNNEQFF	TGTGCCAGCAGTAACGAACGCGCGTTTGGGGGAGGGCCGAACAATGAGCAGTTCTTC
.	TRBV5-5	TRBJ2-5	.	CASTPEGGSRLLAETQYF	TGTGCCAGCACTCCAGAAGGGGGGAGCAGGTTATTAGCAGAGACCCAGTACTTC
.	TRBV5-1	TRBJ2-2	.	CASSFNGLVGGELFF	TGCGCCAGCAGCTTTAATGGCCTAGTGGGCGGGGAGCTGTTTTTT
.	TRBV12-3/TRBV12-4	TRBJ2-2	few	CASSLFRAGTGELFF	TGTGCCAGCAGTTTATTTAGGGCGGGGACCGGGGAGCTGTTTTTT
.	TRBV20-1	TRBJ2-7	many	CSATRSRGGSEQYF	TGCAGTGCTACACGGTCTAGGGGTGGTTCCGAGCAGTACTTC
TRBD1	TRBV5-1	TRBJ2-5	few	CASSFGQGRETQYF	TGCGCCAGCAGCTTCGGACAGGGGAGAGAGACCCAGTACTTC
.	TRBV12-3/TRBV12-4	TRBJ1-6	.	CASSLNSVNSPLHF	TGTGCCAGCAGTTTAAACAGCGTAAATTCACCCCTCCACTTT
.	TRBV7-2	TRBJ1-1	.	CASSLVRGLAFF	TGTGCCAGCAGCTTAGTCCGGGGTTTGGCTTTCTTT
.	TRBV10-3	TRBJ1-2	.	CAISESNPGLEQGYTF	TGTGCCATCAGTGAGTCGAACCCGGGATTGGAGCAAGGCTACACCTTC
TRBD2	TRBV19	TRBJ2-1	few	CASSIGLAGSLYNEQFF	TGTGCCAGTAGTATCGGCCTAGCGGGAAGTCTCTACAATGAGCAGTTCTTC
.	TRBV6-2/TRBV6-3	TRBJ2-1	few	CASSFGQWFF	TGTGCCAGCAGTTTCGGACAGTGGTTCTTC
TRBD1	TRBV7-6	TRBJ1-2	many	CASSLEVWTGTNYGYTF	TGTGCCAGCAGCTTAGAGGTTTGGACAGGGACTAACTATGGCTACACCTTC
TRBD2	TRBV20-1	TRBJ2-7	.	CSASSLAGFIEQYF	TGCAGTGCTAGCTCGCTAGCGGGATTCATCGAGCAGTACTTC
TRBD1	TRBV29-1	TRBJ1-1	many	CSVETTGANTEAFF	TGCAGCGTTGAAACGACAGGGGCGAACACTGAAGCTTTCTTT
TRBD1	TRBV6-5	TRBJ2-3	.	CASSYSLGQGTDTQYF	TGTGCCAGCAGTTACTCGTTAGGACAGGGGACAGATACGCAGTATTTT
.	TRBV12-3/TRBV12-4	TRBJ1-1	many	CASSLKGNTEAFF	TGTGCCAGCAGTTTAAAGGGGAACACTGAAGCTTTCTTT
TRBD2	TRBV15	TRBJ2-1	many	CATSRGTRRLNEQFF	TGTGCCACCAGCAGAGGGACTAGACGACTCAATGAGCAGTTCTTC